The clone carrying this TCR beta chain was detected many times. The target antigen is unknown. Trimming took 6 bases from V and 10 from J, leaving 18 bases between them. CDR1 is MNHEY, CDR2 SVGEGT, per germline. This CDR3 has 13 amino acids. TCRdb fed the reads into MiXCR, producing one record per CDR3 protein. This table has 250,000 to 300,000 distinct CDR3 sequences, roughly 10% appearing once. The entry originates in a study of T cell repertoires in cytomegalovirus infection. Points from the study as a whole: Within the response measured ex vivo, HLA-C-restricted CMV-specific TCR beta clonotypes were dominant. Carriers of CMV and the relevant HLA type were discriminated by public TCR beta frequency.

The origin of this receptor is a human donor in good health (CMV status not recorded). Some clones in this sample may be carry-over from other donors' samples. The chain couples TRBV6-2 or TRBV6-3 to TRBJ1-1; no definite D call. Sequencing was performed on PBMCs. In DNA, the CDR3 is TGTGCCAGCAGCGATGTATTCGGTATAGGAGCTTTCTTT. Residues: CASSDVFGIGAFF.